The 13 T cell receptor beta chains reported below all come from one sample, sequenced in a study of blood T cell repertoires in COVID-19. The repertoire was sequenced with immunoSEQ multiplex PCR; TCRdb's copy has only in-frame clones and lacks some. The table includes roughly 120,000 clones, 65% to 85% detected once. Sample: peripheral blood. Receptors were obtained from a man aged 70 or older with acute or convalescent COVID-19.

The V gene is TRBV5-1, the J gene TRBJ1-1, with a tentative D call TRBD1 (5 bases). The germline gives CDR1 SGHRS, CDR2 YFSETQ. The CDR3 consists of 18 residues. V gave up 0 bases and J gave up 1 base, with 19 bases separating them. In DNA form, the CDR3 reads TGCGCCAGCAGCTTGGTAGGGCGGGACGGTTTACGGAACACTGAAGCTTTCTTT. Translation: CASSLVGRDGLRNTEAFF.

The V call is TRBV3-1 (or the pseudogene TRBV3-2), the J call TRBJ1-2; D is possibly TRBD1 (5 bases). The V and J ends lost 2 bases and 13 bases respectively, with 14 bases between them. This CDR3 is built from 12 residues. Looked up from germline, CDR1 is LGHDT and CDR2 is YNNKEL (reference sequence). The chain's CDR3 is CASSQPGERRTF. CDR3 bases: TGTGCCAGCAGCCAACCGGGGGAACGGCGCACCTTC.

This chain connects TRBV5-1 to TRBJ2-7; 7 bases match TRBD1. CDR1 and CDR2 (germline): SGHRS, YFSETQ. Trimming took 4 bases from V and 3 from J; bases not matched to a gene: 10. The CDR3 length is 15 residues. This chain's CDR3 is CASSVKRDSIYEQYF. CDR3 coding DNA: TGCGCCAGCAGCGTAAAACGGGACAGTATCTACGAGCAGTACTTC.

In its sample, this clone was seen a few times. This CDR3 reads CASSLEAGQGATGELFF. CDR3 nucleotides: TGTGCCAGCAGCTTAGAAGCGGGACAGGGGGCCACCGGGGAGCTGTTTTTT. This chain uses TRBV11-2 with TRBJ2-2, with 12 nucleotides matching TRBD1. This CDR3 has 17 residues. Per germline, CDR1 SGHAT and CDR2 FQNNGV. The ends lost 0 bases at V and 4 bases at J; junction bases unmatched: 3.

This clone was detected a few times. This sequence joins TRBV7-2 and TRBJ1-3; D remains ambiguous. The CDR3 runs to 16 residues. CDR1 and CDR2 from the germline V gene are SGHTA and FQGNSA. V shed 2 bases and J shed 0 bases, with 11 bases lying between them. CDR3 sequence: CASSLSQILSGNTIYF. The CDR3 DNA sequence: TGTGCCAGCAGCTTATCTCAGATCCTCTCTGGAAACACCATATATTTT.

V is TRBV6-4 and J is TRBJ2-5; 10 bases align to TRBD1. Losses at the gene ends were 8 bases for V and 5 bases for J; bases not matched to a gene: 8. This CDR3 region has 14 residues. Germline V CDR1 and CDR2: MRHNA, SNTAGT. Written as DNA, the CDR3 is TGTGCCAGCGGTCCCGGGACAGGGGTGGAGACCCAGTACTTC. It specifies CASGPGTGVETQYF.

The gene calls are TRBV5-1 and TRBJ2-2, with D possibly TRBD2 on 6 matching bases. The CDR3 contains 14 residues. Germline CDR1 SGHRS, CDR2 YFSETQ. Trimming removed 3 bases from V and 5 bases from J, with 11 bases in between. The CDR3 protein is CASSSDGRTGELFF. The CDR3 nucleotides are TGCGCCAGCAGCTCGGATGGGAGGACCGGGGAGCTGTTTTTT.

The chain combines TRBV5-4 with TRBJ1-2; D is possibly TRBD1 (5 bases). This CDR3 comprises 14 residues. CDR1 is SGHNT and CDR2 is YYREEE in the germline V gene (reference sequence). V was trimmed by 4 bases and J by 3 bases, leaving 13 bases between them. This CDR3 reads CASSPQGVDYGYTF. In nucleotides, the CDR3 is TGTGCCAGCAGCCCCCAGGGCGTAGACTATGGCTACACCTTC.

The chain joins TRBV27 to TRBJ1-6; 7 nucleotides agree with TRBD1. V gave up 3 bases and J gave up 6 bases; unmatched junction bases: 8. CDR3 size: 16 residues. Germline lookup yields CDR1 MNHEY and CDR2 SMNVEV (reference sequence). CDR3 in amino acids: CASSLVPGQSNSPLHF. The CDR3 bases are TGTGCCAGCAGTTTGGTCCCGGGACAGAGTAATTCACCCCTCCACTTT.

CDR3 sequence reads: CASSPGTGSVETQYF. CDR3 nucleotides: TGTGCCAGCAGCCCCGGGACAGGGAGTGTTGAGACCCAGTACTTC. V usage is TRBV7-3 and J usage is TRBJ2-5, with 9 bases lining up with TRBD1. With 5 bases clipped from V and 5 bases from J, the junction kept 9 bases outside the gene matches. The length of the CDR3 is 15 residues. Germline-derived CDR1 and CDR2 are SGHTA and FQGTGA.

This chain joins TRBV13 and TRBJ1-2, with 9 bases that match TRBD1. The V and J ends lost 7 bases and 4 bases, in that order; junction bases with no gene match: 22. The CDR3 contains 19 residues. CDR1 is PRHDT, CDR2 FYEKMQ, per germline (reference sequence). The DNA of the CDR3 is TGTGCCAGCAAAGCAGATGTCGCCCCTCCAGACAGGGGGGGCTATGGCTACACCTTC. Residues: CASKADVAPPDRGGYGYTF.

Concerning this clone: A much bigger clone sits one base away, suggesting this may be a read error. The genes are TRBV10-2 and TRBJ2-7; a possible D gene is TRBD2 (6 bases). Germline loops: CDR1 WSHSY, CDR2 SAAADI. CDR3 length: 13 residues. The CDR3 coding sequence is TGCGCCCGCAGCCGGAGGGAGAGCCACGAGCAGTACTTC. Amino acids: CARSRRESHEQYF.

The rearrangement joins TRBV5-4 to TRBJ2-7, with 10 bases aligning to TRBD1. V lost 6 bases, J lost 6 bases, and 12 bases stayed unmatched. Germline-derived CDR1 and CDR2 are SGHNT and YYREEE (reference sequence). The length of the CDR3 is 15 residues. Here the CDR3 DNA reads TGTGCCAGCACAAAGTGGGGGACAGGGGCTAGCGAGCAGTACTTC. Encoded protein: CASTKWGTGASEQYF.